This T cell receptor (beta chain) was documented in a study of OX40 agonist ivuxolimab in advanced cancers. Looking at the study overall: Earlier treatment with anti-PD-1, anti-PD-L1 or anti-CTLA-4 was permitted, and around 43% had received some.

J was trimmed by 0 bases and V by 4 bases; bases with no gene match: 5. Germline V gene sequence: CDR1 SGHRS, CDR2 YFSETQ. The CDR3 spans 15 residues. Sequencing was performed with immunoSEQ multiplex PCR; in TCRdb, only in-frame clones are kept and a portion is missing. The table records about 64,000 clones, 75% to 90% of them present only once. General observations from the study: Determination of antigen specificity was not performed for the expanded peripheral T cells. Averaged across samples, CD8+ T cells carried more expanded clones than CD4+ did.

Notes on this clone: What it binds is not known.

The TCR was taken from an adult with an advanced solid tumor such as melanoma, head and neck, liver or kidney cancer. The rearrangement links TRBV5-1 to TRBJ2-7, with TRBD1 matching over 9 bases. The material was CD4+ or CD8+ T cells sorted from blood, obtained in a trial of the OX40 agonist ivuxolimab. The CDR3 DNA reads TGCGCCAGCAGCGCCGGGACAGGGCCCTCCTACGAGCAGTACTTC. Amino acids: CASSAGTGPSYEQYF.